This TCR beta chain was retrieved from a study of blood T cell repertoires in COVID-19. Study-wide background: PBMCs, B-cell-depleted T cells, or T cells provided the cDNA or gDNA that made up the material.

Sequencing was performed with immunoSEQ multiplex PCR; in TCRdb, only in-frame clones are kept and a portion is missing. Among roughly 66,000 clones listed, about 89% were seen once. CDR3 size: 17 residues. V lost 5 bases and J lost 0, with 17 bases in between. The V gene's germline CDR1 is SNHLY and CDR2 FYNNEI. The rearrangement uses TRBV2 and TRBJ1-5, with a tentative D call TRBD1 (6 bases). The sequencing input was peripheral blood. This clonotype was obtained from a human donor in a cohort sampled during active COVID-19. The CDR3 DNA is TGTGCCAGCAGTCAAATATCAGGGGCAAATAGCAATCAGCCCCAGCATTTT. Amino acid sequence: CASSQISGANSNQPQHF. Together with reference TRBV2 and TRBJ1-5, the CDR3 gives the full variable domain: EPEVTQTPSHQVTQMGQEVILRCVPISNHLYFYWYRQILGQKVEFLVSFYNNEISEKSEIFDDQFSVERPDGSNFTLKIRSTKLEDSAMYFCASSQISGANSNQPQHFGDGTRLSIL.